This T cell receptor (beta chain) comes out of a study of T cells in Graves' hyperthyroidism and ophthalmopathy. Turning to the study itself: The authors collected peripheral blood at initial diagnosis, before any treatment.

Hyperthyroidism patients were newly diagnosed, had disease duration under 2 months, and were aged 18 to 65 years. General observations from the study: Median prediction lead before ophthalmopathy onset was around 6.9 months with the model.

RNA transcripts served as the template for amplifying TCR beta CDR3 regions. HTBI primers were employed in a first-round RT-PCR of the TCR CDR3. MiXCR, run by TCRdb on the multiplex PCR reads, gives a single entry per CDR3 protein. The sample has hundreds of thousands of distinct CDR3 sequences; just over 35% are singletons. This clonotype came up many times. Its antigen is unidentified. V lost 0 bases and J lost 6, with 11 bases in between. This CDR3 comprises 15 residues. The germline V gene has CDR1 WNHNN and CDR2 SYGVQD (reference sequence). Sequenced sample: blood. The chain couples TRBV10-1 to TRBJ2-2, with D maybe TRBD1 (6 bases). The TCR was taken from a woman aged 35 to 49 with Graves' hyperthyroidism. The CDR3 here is CASSESGQGPGELFF. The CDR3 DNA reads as TGCGCCAGCAGTGAGTCGGGGCAGGGGCCCGGGGAGCTGTTTTTT.